The present T cell receptor beta chain was sequenced within a study of T cells in localized non-small cell lung cancer. A note on this clone: The target antigen is unknown.

Whole-study findings and limits: Adjacent lung exhibited a median of about 57 among the 100 most abundant tumor clones. T cell clonality was highest in uninvolved adjacent lung, above tumor.

Sequencing used immunoSEQ multiplex PCR; TCRdb keeps in-frame clones, though not all of them. This sample has tens of thousands of clones, with around 90% found just once. The V gene end was trimmed by 3 bases and the J gene end by 9 bases; junction bases not matched to a gene: 3. Germline V gene lookup returns CDR1 SGHTA and CDR2 FQGTGA. The CDR3 runs to 13 residues. This rearrangement joins TRBV7-3 to TRBJ2-7; 12 bases agree with TRBD1. The specimen was peripheral blood mononuclear cells, collected before any cancer treatment. The origin of this receptor is a male donor older than 55 with stage II lung adenocarcinoma. CDR3: CASSLGTGGMQYF. The CDR3 region has the DNA TGTGCCAGCAGCTTGGGGACAGGGGGCATGCAGTACTTC.